This passage covers 16 T cell receptor beta chains from one sample sequenced in a study of blood T cell repertoires in COVID-19. Assay: immunoSEQ multiplex PCR; the TCRdb copy retains only in-frame clones and omits some. This sample yields about 210,000 clones, of which 87% are seen a single time; 10% to 13% belongs to the top ten. Sequencing was done on a sample of PBMCs or T cells enriched from blood (not recorded which). These receptors all come from a man aged 18 to 29 with acute COVID-19.

This clone was recorded once. V and J are TRBV9 and TRBJ2-5, with no clear D. Between the trimmed V and J ends, which lost 4 bases and 7 bases, there was a span of 23 bases. This CDR3 comprises 16 residues. CDR1 and CDR2 (germline): SGDLS, YYNGEE. CDR3 sequence reads: CASSTDPQARVGTQYF. DNA for the CDR3: TGTGCCAGCAGCACCGACCCGCAGGCAAGAGTCGGGACCCAGTACTTC.

This clone was picked up a small number of times. The V call is TRBV14, the J call TRBJ1-4; 8 nucleotides match TRBD1. Germline V CDR1 and CDR2: SGHDN, FVKESK. The length of the CDR3 is 15 residues. With 3 bases clipped from V and 10 bases from J, the junction kept 10 bases outside the gene matches. CDR3 in amino acids: CASSHIGQGGGKLFF. The CDR3 DNA is TGTGCCAGCAGCCACATAGGACAGGGTGGGGGAAAACTGTTTTTT.

This chain connects TRBV30 to TRBJ2-1; D unclear. The CDR3 consists of 12 residues. Between the trimmed V and J ends, which lost 1 base and 3 bases, there was a span of 4 bases. Germline V lookup: CDR1 GTSNPN, CDR2 SVGIG (reference sequence). The CDR3 DNA follows: TGTGCCTGGAGTGCGGGCTACAATGAGCAGTTCTTC. Residues: CAWSAGYNEQFF.

On this clone: Other DNA variants within this sample encode the same CDR3. The J gene is TRBJ2-7, the V gene TRBV28, with D possibly matching TRBD2 (5 bases). The V gene's germline CDR1 is MDHEN and CDR2 SYDVKM. The CDR3 contains 13 residues. The V gene lost 3 bases and the J gene lost 2 bases, with 8 bases spanning the gap. CDR3 residues: CASSFSSAYEQYF. The CDR3 region has the DNA TGTGCCAGCAGTTTTAGTAGCGCCTACGAGCAGTACTTC.

This clone appeared a single time. The chain couples TRBV7-9 to TRBJ2-7; D not resolved. CDR1 is SEHNR, CDR2 FQNEAQ, per germline (reference sequence). The CDR3 contains 14 residues. Trimming took 1 base from V and 3 from J, leaving 10 bases between them. CDR3 sequence reads: CASSLVTEVYEQYF. DNA of the CDR3: TGTGCCAGCAGCTTAGTAACCGAGGTCTACGAGCAGTACTTC.

The chain carries TRBV7-2 and TRBJ2-3, with 7 bases fitting TRBD2. After removal of 3 bases from V and 2 bases from J, the junction contained 5 bases not matched to a gene. The CDR3 has 15 residues. The V gene's germline CDR1 is SGHTA and CDR2 FQGNSA. The CDR3 region is CASSFVTSLTDTQYF. The CDR3 DNA reads TGTGCCAGCAGCTTTGTGACTAGCCTCACAGATACGCAGTATTTT. The full variable domain, rest sourced from reference TRBV7-2 and TRBJ2-3, is GAGVSQSPSNKVTEKGKDVELRCDPISGHTALYWYRQSLGQGLEFLIYFQGNSAPDKSGLPSDRFSAERTGGSVSTLTIQRTQQEDSAVYLCASSFVTSLTDTQYFGPGTRLTVL.

The chain recombines TRBV6-5 with TRBJ1-6; maybe TRBD1 (5 bases). Germline V gene sequence: CDR1 MNHEY, CDR2 SVGAGI. This CDR3 region has 13 residues. Deletions cut 2 bases from V and 9 bases from J, with 8 bases between. The CDR3 DNA sequence: TGTGCCAGCAGTTACGAAGGGGCTTCACCCCTCCACTTT. It encodes CASSYEGASPLHF.

V gene TRBV2 combines with J gene TRBJ1-1; 8 bases are shared with TRBD1. CDR1 is SNHLY and CDR2 is FYNNEI in the germline V gene. The CDR3 runs to 14 residues. V shed 6 bases, J shed 1 base, and the junction held 4 bases outside the gene matches. This chain's CDR3 is CASSPGTGNTEAFF. The CDR3 bases are TGTGCCAGCAGCCCCGGGACAGGGAACACTGAAGCTTTCTTT.

The chain is built from TRBV21-1 and TRBJ2-1; the tabulated D call, TRBD2, remains unverified against the DNA. TRBV21-1 is flagged as a pseudogene. The CDR3 is made up of 18 amino acids. CDR3 sequence (DNA): TGTGCCAACTACCCCCTGGCTTACCGGGATTTACGCTGGGATGAGCAGTTCTTC. It is translated as CANYPLAYRDLRWDEQFF.

The rearrangement links TRBV11-3 to TRBJ2-5; 7 bases are shared with TRBD1. This CDR3 spans 16 amino acids. The junction had 6 bases not matched to a gene; V was cut back by 1 base and J by 1 base. Germline V gene data show CDR1 as SGHNT and CDR2 as YENEEA. Here the CDR3 reads CASSLVGRGFQETQYF. Here the CDR3 DNA reads TGTGCCAGCAGCTTAGTTGGCAGGGGGTTCCAAGAGACCCAGTACTTC. Filled out from reference TRBV11-3 and TRBJ2-5, the complete variable domain reads EAGVVQSPRYKIIEKKQPVAFWCNPISGHNTLYWYLQNLGQGPELLIRYENEEAVDDSQLPKDRFSAERLKGVDSTLKIQPAELGDSAVYLCASSLVGRGFQETQYFGPGTRLLVL.

The J gene is TRBJ1-2, the V gene TRBV7-2; D not certain. V was clipped by 4 bases and J by 5 bases, with 8 bases between them. Germline V CDR1 and CDR2: SGHTA, FQGNSA. The CDR3 runs to 12 residues. CDR3 nucleotide sequence: TGTGCCAGCAGCTCGACACCGTATGGCTACACCTTC. Protein: CASSSTPYGYTF.

In this sample, this clone turned up once. V usage is TRBV6-5 and J usage is TRBJ2-2; TRBD2 might be the D (5 bases). Germline CDR1 MNHEY, CDR2 SVGAGI. The CDR3 is 13 residues long. The germline V and J ends were trimmed by 6 bases and 6 bases, with 11 bases remaining between them. For the CDR3, the DNA is TGTGCCAGCAGCCCCATGGAGGCCGGGGAGCTGTTTTTT. Residues: CASSPMEAGELFF.

The chain couples TRBV6-9 to TRBJ1-1; 8 nucleotides align to TRBD1. Per germline, CDR1 MNHGY and CDR2 SVAAGI. The CDR3 loop spans 18 amino acids. The V segment lost 0 bases and the J segment 3 bases; nucleotides outside the gene matches: 12. The CDR3 sequence: CASSYSNKVGRGHTEAFF. CDR3 nucleotides: TGTGCCAGCAGTTATTCAAACAAAGTGGGCAGGGGGCACACTGAAGCTTTCTTT.

Written as DNA, the CDR3 is TGTGCCAGCAGCGGAAGGACCGGACAGCGGGAGACCCAGTACTTC. It is translated as CASSGRTGQRETQYF. The chain recombines TRBV7-9 with TRBJ2-5; a weak D match, TRBD1 (6 bases). V gave up 5 bases and J gave up 5 bases, with 18 bases separating them. Germline CDR1 is SEHNR and CDR2 is FQNEAQ (reference sequence). The CDR3 has 15 amino acids.

This clone was observed once. The chain combines TRBV11-3 with TRBJ1-6; D is ambiguous. V gave up 0 bases and J gave up 9 bases, with 12 bases separating them. The length of the CDR3 is 15 residues. Germline CDR1 reads SGHNT; CDR2 reads YENEEA. The CDR3 sequence: CASSLDVPPGSPLHF. DNA of the CDR3: TGTGCCAGCAGCTTAGATGTGCCCCCCGGTTCACCCCTCCACTTT. Drawing the rest from reference TRBV11-3 and TRBJ1-6, the complete variable domain is EAGVVQSPRYKIIEKKQPVAFWCNPISGHNTLYWYLQNLGQGPELLIRYENEEAVDDSQLPKDRFSAERLKGVDSTLKIQPAELGDSAVYLCASSLDVPPGSPLHFGNGTRLTVT.

The chain is built from TRBV2 and TRBJ2-2, with 8 nucleotides matching TRBD1. The CDR3 is made up of 14 amino acids. In germline, CDR1 is SNHLY, CDR2 FYNNEI. V was pared by 3 bases and J by 6 bases, with 3 bases of the junction left unmatched. CDR3 loop: CASSDDRGAGELFF. The DNA of the CDR3 is TGTGCCAGCAGTGATGACAGGGGTGCCGGGGAGCTGTTTTTT.